This T cell receptor (beta chain) was captured in a study of blood T cell repertoires in COVID-19. Study-level information: Sites in the United States, Italy and Spain provided acute and convalescent COVID-19 samples. The cDNA or gDNA used as material had been derived from T cells, B-cell-depleted T cells, or PBMCs.

The CDR3 covers 12 residues. The V gene's germline CDR1 is MDHEN and CDR2 SYDVKM. The ends lost 6 bases at V and 4 bases at J; junction bases unmatched: 2. A single count supports this clone. The sample contains more than one DNA sequence encoding this CDR3. Per the original data handling: Amplifying reference gene primers gave estimates of nucleated cell counts. TCRdb keeps only in-frame clones here, not all; method: immunoSEQ multiplex PCR. The V and J calls and clone size were taken over from that table, and D and trimming were inferred from the DNA. Seen here are 150,000 or so clones, about four fifths observed once, and the top ten hold 4%.

The chain recombines TRBV28 with TRBJ1-1; 7 nucleotides agree with TRBD1. The sequenced sample was peripheral blood. This receptor was taken from a woman in her sixties or seventies with acute or convalescent COVID-19. The CDR3 coding sequence is TGTGCCAGCAGGCAGGGGGGCACTGAAGCTTTCTTT. Protein: CASRQGGTEAFF.